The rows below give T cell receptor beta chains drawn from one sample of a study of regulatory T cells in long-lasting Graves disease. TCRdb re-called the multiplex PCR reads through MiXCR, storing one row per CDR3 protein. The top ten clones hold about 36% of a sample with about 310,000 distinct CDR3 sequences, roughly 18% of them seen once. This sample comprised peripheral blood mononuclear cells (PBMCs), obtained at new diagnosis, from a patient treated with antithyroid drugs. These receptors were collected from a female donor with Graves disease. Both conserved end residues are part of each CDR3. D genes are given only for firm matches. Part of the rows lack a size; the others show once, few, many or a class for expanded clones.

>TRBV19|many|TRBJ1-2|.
TGTGCCAGTTCATGGGGTAGGGGCTACACCTTC
CASSWGRGYTF
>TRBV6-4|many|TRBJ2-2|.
TGTGCCAGCAGTGTACCCGGGAGCCTTGACGGGGAGCTGTTTTTT
CASSVPGSLDGELFF
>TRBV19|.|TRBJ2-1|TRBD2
TGTGCCAGTGCAACCGGACTAGCGGGGAGGGATGAGCAGTTCTTC
CASATGLAGRDEQFF
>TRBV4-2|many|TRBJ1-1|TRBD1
TGTGCCAGCAGCCGCCAAACAGGGGTTGCTGAAGCTTTCTTT
CASSRQTGVAEAFF
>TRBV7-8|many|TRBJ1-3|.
TGTGCCAGCAGCCTAGATCCCTCTGGAAACACCATATATTTT
CASSLDPSGNTIYF
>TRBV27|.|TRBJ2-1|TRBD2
TGTGCCAGCAGTTTATCATGGGGACTAGCGGGAGAGTTCGGGAATGAGCAGTTCTTC
CASSLSWGLAGEFGNEQFF
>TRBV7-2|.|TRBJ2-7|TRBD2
TGTGCCAGCAGCTTAGGACTAGCGGGAGACTTGGGCGTGGAGCAGTACTTC
CASSLGLAGDLGVEQYF
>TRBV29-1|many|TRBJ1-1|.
TGCAGCGCCCCCGCTAGGGGCATGAACACTGAAGCTTTCTTT
CSAPARGMNTEAFF
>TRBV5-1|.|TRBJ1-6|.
TGCGCCAGCAGCTCAAACCGTCCGGACAGCTTGAGCTCCTATAATTCACCCCTCCACTTT
CASSSNRPDSLSSYNSPLHF
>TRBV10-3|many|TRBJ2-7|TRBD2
TGTGCCACCCATAGCGGGAGGGAGTCCTACGAGCAGTACTTC
CATHSGRESYEQYF
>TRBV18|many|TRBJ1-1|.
TGTGCCAGCTCACCACCCCCATATTCTCGGGGCGCAGACACTGAAGCTTTCTTT
CASSPPPYSRGADTEAFF
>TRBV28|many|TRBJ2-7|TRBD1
TGTGCCAGCAGTTTCTCCGGGACAGGGGTGATGAACGAGCAGTACTTC
CASSFSGTGVMNEQYF
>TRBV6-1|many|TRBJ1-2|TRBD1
TGTGCCAGCAGTGGCAATGGACAGGTCTTTGGCTACACCTTC
CASSGNGQVFGYTF
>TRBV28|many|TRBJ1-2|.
TGTGCCAGCAGTTTATTAACTTTCCCCAGCTATGGCTACACCTTC
CASSLLTFPSYGYTF
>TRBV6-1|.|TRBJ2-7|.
TGTGCCAGCAGCGGGGTACCCCAATTGTACGAGCAGTACTTC
CASSGVPQLYEQYF
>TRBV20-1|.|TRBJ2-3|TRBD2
TGCAGTGCTAGGGTCCCGGGACTAGCGGGAGGGCCACATACGCAGTATTTT
CSARVPGLAGGPHTQYF
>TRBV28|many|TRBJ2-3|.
TGTGCCAGCAGTTCGATGCCCTCCGGGAGTCGGGCAGATACGCAGTATTTT
CASSSMPSGSRADTQYF
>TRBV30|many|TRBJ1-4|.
TGTGCCTGGAGTACTAGGCCAGAAAAACTGTTTTTT
CAWSTRPEKLFF
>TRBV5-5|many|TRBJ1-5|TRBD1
TGTGCCAGCAGCGCGGGACAGGGTTATCAGCCCCAGCATTTT
CASSAGQGYQPQHF
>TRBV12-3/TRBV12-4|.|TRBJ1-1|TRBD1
TGTGCCAGCAGAGCCGGGACAGGGGTCCCTGAAGCTTTCTTT
CASRAGTGVPEAFF
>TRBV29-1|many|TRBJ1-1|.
TGCAGCGTCAAGACAGGGAACACTGAAGCTTTCTTT
CSVKTGNTEAFF
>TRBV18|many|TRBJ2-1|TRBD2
TGTGCCAGCTCCCCAGCGGGGGGCTACAATGAGCAGTTCTTC
CASSPAGGYNEQFF
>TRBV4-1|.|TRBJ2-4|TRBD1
TGCGCCAGCAGCCAAGATGGGATTGGGTCAGGGGGTCTAGCCAAAAACATTCAGTACTTC
CASSQDGIGSGGLAKNIQYF
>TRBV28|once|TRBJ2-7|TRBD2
TGTGCCAGCAGTCCCAGGACTAGCCGGGGGAGCTCCGGGGGGTACTTC
CASSPRTSRGSSGGYF
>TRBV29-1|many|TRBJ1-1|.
TGCAGCGTTGACGTCAGTAACATGAACACTGAAGCTTTCTTT
CSVDVSNMNTEAFF
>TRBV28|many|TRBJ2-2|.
TGTGCCAGCAGTTTTTCGGTAAACACCGGGGAGCTGTTTTTT
CASSFSVNTGELFF
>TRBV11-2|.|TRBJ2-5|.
TGTGCCAGCAGCGTAGACGGAGGGCAACTCCAAGAGACCCAGTACTTC
CASSVDGGQLQETQYF
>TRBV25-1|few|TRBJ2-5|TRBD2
TGTGCCAGCAGTGATTCCGGGACTAGTCAAGAGACCCAGTACTTC
CASSDSGTSQETQYF
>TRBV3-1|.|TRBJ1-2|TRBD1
TGTGCCAGCAGCCAAGCACCGACAGGGTTGGGCTACACCTTC
CASSQAPTGLGYTF
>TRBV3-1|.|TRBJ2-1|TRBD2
TGTGCCAGCAGCCAACTGACTAGCGGGAGTCAGGGCGAGCAGTTCTTC
CASSQLTSGSQGEQFF
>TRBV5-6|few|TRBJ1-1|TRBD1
TGTGCCAGCAGCTTGGCACAGGGGCGGACTGAAGCTTTCTTT
CASSLAQGRTEAFF
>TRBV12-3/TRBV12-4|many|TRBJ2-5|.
TGTGCCAGCAGTTTTCAGAGAGAGACCCAGTACTTC
CASSFQRETQYF
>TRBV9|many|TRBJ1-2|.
TGTGCCAGCAGCGTAGAGTCAGGGGCACCTAACTATGGCTACACCTTC
CASSVESGAPNYGYTF
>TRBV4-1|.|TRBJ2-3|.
TGCGCCAGCAGCCAAGGGGCAGACCACAGCACAGATACGCAGTATTTT
CASSQGADHSTDTQYF
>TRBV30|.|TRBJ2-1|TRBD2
TGTGCCTGGAGTGCCCGGGACGGGGGGGACTACAATGAGCAGTTCTTC
CAWSARDGGDYNEQFF
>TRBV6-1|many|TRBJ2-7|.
TGTGCCAGCAGTCAATCGGTTACCTACGAGCAGTACTTC
CASSQSVTYEQYF
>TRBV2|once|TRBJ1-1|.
TGTGCCAGCAGGTGGGTGATGAACACTGAAGCTTTCTTT
CASRWVMNTEAFF
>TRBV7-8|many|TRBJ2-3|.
TGTGCCAGCAGCGTCGGGTACACAGATACCCAGTGTTTT
CASSVGYTDTQCF
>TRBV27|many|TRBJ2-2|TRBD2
TGTGCCAGCAGTTTAGACCGGACTAGCGGGGAGCTGTTTTTT
CASSLDRTSGELFF
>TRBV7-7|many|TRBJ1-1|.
TGTGCTAGCAGCTTAGTGAAGGGAACTGAAGCTTTCTTT
CASSLVKGTEAFF
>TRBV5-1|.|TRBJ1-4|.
TGCGCCAGCAGCCTGGTCGGACTTGGGGGTGAAAAACTGTTTTTT
CASSLVGLGGEKLFF
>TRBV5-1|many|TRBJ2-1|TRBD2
TGCGCCAGCAGATTTGGGACTAGCGGGAGCGATGAGCAGTTCTTC
CASRFGTSGSDEQFF
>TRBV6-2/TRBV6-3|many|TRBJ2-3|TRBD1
TGTGCCAGCCAGACAGGGTGGAGCACAGATACGCAGTATTTT
CASQTGWSTDTQYF
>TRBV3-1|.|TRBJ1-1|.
TGTGCCAGCAGCTTGGTTGGATGGACTGAAGCTTTCTTT
CASSLVGWTEAFF
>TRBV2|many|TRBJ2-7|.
TGTGCCAGCACCGGAGGGACAGACCCTAGCTCCTACGAGCAGTACTTC
CASTGGTDPSSYEQYF
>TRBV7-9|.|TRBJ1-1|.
TGTGCCAGCAGCTTAGCCAGACTAGCGGGAGCGCTGAACACTGAAGCTTTCTTT
CASSLARLAGALNTEAFF
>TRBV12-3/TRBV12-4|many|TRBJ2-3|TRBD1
TGTGCCAGCACCCCATCGGGACAGAACACAGATACGCAGTATTTT
CASTPSGQNTDTQYF
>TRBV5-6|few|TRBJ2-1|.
TGTGCCAGCAGCTTGGGTTTCAATGAGCAGTTCTTC
CASSLGFNEQFF
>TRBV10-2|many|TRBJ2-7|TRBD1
TGCGCCAGCAGTGAGAGAGGGGGCTTTGGCTTAGCGTACTTC
CASSERGGFGLAYF
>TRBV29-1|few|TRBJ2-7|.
TGCAGCGTTATGCAGGGAGTGTCTGACGAGCAGTACTTC
CSVMQGVSDEQYF